What follows are 29 T cell receptor beta chains derived from one specimen sequenced in a study of shared clonotypes between healthy human individuals. Sequencing used immunoSEQ multiplex PCR; TCRdb keeps in-frame clones, though not all of them. The sample yields around 2.5 million clones, roughly 93% seen once. Sequenced sample: naive CD4+ T cells from PBMCs. Subset here: CD45RA+ positively selected. The receptors stem from a young man in good health. Some clones in this sample may be carry-over from other donors' samples.

Concerning this clone: The same CDR3 is also encoded by other DNA sequences in this sample. The V gene is TRBV5-1, the J gene TRBJ2-5; D possibly corresponds to TRBD2 (6 bases). Germline V gene data show CDR1 as SGHRS and CDR2 as YFSETQ. The CDR3 spans 14 residues. V lost 2 bases and J lost 2, with 10 bases in between. The CDR3 DNA reads TGCGCCAGCAGCTTCGGGACTGTTCAAGAGACCCAGTACTTC. As protein: CASSFGTVQETQYF. Full variable domain (outside the CDR3, taken from reference TRBV5-1 and TRBJ2-5): KAGVTQTPRYLIKTRGQQVTLSCSPISGHRSVSWYQQTPGQGLQFLFEYFSETQRNKGNFPGRFSGRQFSNSRSEMNVSTLELGDSALYLCASSFGTVQETQYFGPGTRLLVL.

The J gene is TRBJ2-5, the V gene TRBV30; D unclear. Trimming removed 2 bases at V and 5 bases at J, with 3 bases between. The CDR3 extends over 10 amino acids. Germline V lookup: CDR1 GTSNPN, CDR2 SVGIG (reference sequence). The CDR3 loop reads CAWSIETQYF. Written as DNA, the CDR3 is TGTGCCTGGAGTATCGAGACCCAGTACTTC.

V is TRBV4-1 and J is TRBJ2-1, with 8 nucleotides matching TRBD2. There are 16 residues in the CDR3. J gave up 9 bases and V 4 bases, and 14 bases lay outside the gene matches. Germline V gene lookup returns CDR1 MGHRA and CDR2 YSYEKL. CDR3 in DNA: TGCGCCAGCAGCCTGGGCCCCTTCCGGGAGGGCGGTGAGCAGTTCTTC. This encodes CASSLGPFREGGEQFF.

This chain links TRBV23-1 with TRBJ2-5, with D possibly TRBD2 on 6 matching bases. TRBV23-1 qualifies as an ORF whose function is uncertain. This CDR3 is built from 17 residues. With 4 bases removed from V and 2 bases from J, the gap between germline ends came to 20 bases. The CDR3 loop reads CASSLPGGAGWQETQYF. The DNA of the CDR3 is TGCGCCAGCAGTCTTCCCGGAGGTGCGGGATGGCAAGAGACCCAGTACTTC.

This rearrangement joins TRBV4-1 to TRBJ1-1; 8 bases fit TRBD1. This CDR3 has 15 amino acids. Trimming cost V 4 bases and J 5 bases; bases outside gene matches: 9. Germline loops: CDR1 MGHRA, CDR2 YSYEKL. The CDR3 reads CASSPRTGTETEAFF. In nucleotides, the CDR3 is TGCGCCAGCAGCCCCCGGACAGGGACGGAAACTGAAGCTTTCTTT.

The rearrangement links TRBV25-1 to TRBJ1-1; a weak D match, TRBD1 (6 bases). Trimming took 8 bases from V and 1 from J, leaving 11 bases between them. The germline CDR1 and CDR2 sequences are MGHDK and SYGVNS. This CDR3 is built from 13 residues. Here the CDR3 DNA reads TGTGCCAGCGGACGGGACAAGAACACTGAAGCTTTCTTT. This sequence encodes CASGRDKNTEAFF. Full variable domain (outside the CDR3, taken from reference TRBV25-1 and TRBJ1-1): EADIYQTPRYLVIGTGKKITLECSQTMGHDKMYWYQQDPGMELHLIHYSYGVNSTEKGDLSSESTVSRIRTEHFPLTLESARPSHTSQYLCASGRDKNTEAFFGQGTRLTVV.

CDR3 in DNA: TGTGCCAGCAGTTTAGAACCTCCAGGGTTTTCGGGTGGAAACACCATATATTTT. Amino acid sequence: CASSLEPPGFSGGNTIYF. The chain employs TRBV27 and TRBJ1-3; D is perhaps TRBD1 (5 bases). In germline, CDR1 is MNHEY, CDR2 SMNVEV (reference sequence). CDR3 length equals 18 residues. The V and J ends lost 2 bases and 3 bases respectively, with 20 bases between them.

This chain joins TRBV6-1 and TRBJ1-5; possibly TRBD1 for D (6 bases). Germline assignment: CDR1 MNHNS and CDR2 SASEGT. Trimming stripped 7 bases from V and 2 bases from J, with 15 bases between. CDR3 length: 15 amino acids. This chain's CDR3 is CASTSTGLGNQPQHF. The CDR3 nucleotides read TGTGCCAGCACCTCGACAGGATTGGGCAATCAGCCCCAGCATTTT.

Regarding this clone: Other DNA sequences within the sample encode an identical CDR3. This rearrangement joins TRBV20-1 to TRBJ2-5; D remains unclear. Germline lookup yields CDR1 DFQATT and CDR2 SNEGSKA (reference sequence). The CDR3 has 10 residues. V shed 4 bases and J shed 4 bases, with 4 bases lying between them. CDR3 sequence: CSATSETQYF. CDR3 DNA: TGCAGTGCTACATCAGAGACCCAGTACTTC.

This sequence joins TRBV7-3 and TRBJ2-1; the D gene could be TRBD1 or TRBD2 (5 bases each). The V end lost 1 base, the J end lost 9 bases, and 10 bases lay between the germline ends. Germline V CDR1 and CDR2: SGHTA, FQGTGA. This CDR3 is built from 13 residues. This chain's CDR3 is CASSLSAGTEQFF. As DNA, the CDR3 is TGTGCCAGCAGCTTAAGCGCTGGGACTGAGCAGTTCTTC. Variable domain in full (rest from reference TRBV7-3 and TRBJ2-1): GAGVSQTPSNKVTEKGKYVELRCDPISGHTALYWYRQSLGQGPEFLIYFQGTGAADDSGLPNDRFFAVRPEGSVSTLKIQRTERGDSAVYLCASSLSAGTEQFFGPGTRLTVL.

The chain links TRBV7-3 to TRBJ2-1, with D perhaps matching TRBD2 (6 bases). The V end lost 1 base, the J end lost 2 bases, and 9 bases lay between the germline ends. The CDR3 runs 15 residues. Germline CDR1 is SGHTA and CDR2 is FQGTGA. For the CDR3, the DNA is TGTGCCAGCAGCTTAAGTCCGGGAGCCTACAATGAGCAGTTCTTC. Its translation: CASSLSPGAYNEQFF.

As to this clone: This CDR3 is also generated by other DNA sequences in the sample. The chain joins TRBV7-9 to TRBJ2-5; TRBD2 matches at 10 bases. Per the germline V gene, CDR1 is SEHNR and CDR2 is FQNEAQ (reference sequence). The J segment lost 3 bases and the V segment lost 1 base, leaving 2 bases of the junction unmatched. This CDR3 is built from 15 residues. The CDR3 loop is CASSLGLAGEETQYF. The CDR3 DNA follows: TGTGCCAGCAGCTTAGGGCTAGCGGGAGAAGAGACCCAGTACTTC.

This sequence joins TRBV10-3 and TRBJ1-5; TRBD1 agrees at 9 bases. From germline, CDR1 is ENHRY and CDR2 SYGVKD. CDR3 length: 15 amino acids. The V gene end was trimmed by 6 bases and the J gene end by 6 bases; junction bases not matched to a gene: 9. This CDR3 is CAIRDPTGGTQPQHF. Here the CDR3 DNA reads TGTGCCATCAGGGATCCGACAGGGGGAACTCAGCCCCAGCATTTT.

The gene calls are TRBV4-2 and TRBJ2-3; 12 nucleotides line up with TRBD2. The CDR3 is made up of 16 amino acids. Trimming at V came to 2 bases and at J to 14 bases, leaving 14 bases not matched to a gene. Germline V gene sequence: CDR1 LGHNA, CDR2 YNFKEQ. CDR3 sequence reads: CASSQPPGTSGPPVYF. In nucleotides, the CDR3 is TGTGCCAGCAGCCAACCCCCCGGGACTAGCGGGCCCCCCGTGTATTTT.

The chain has TRBV5-8 and TRBJ2-1, with D unresolved. With 6 bases removed from V and 0 bases from J, the gap between germline ends came to 13 bases. CDR1 and CDR2 from the germline V gene are SGHTS and YDEGEE. This CDR3 is built from 15 residues. CDR3 sequence: CASTTGLSSYNEQFF. CDR3 DNA sequence: TGTGCCAGCACCACGGGCCTCTCCTCCTACAATGAGCAGTTCTTC.

The V and J genes are TRBV28 and TRBJ2-6; maybe TRBD1 (6 bases). Germline assignment: CDR1 MDHEN and CDR2 SYDVKM. V shed 6 bases and J shed 2 bases, with 14 bases lying between them. This CDR3 contains 16 residues. CDR3 coding DNA: TGTGCCAGCAGCCGACTCGGGACAACTGGGGCCAACGTCCTGACTTTC. Translated, it gives CASSRLGTTGANVLTF.

The V and J genes are TRBV5-1 and TRBJ2-6, with TRBD1 identical over 7 bases. The trim removed 4 bases at V and 2 bases at J, leaving 15 bases unmatched. Germline V lookup: CDR1 SGHRS, CDR2 YFSETQ. CDR3 length: 19 amino acids. The CDR3 is CASSMKGAPESTGANVLTF. The CDR3 DNA reads TGCGCCAGCAGCATGAAGGGGGCCCCGGAATCCACTGGGGCCAACGTCCTGACTTTC. Filled out from reference TRBV5-1 and TRBJ2-6, the complete variable domain reads KAGVTQTPRYLIKTRGQQVTLSCSPISGHRSVSWYQQTPGQGLQFLFEYFSETQRNKGNFPGRFSGRQFSNSRSEMNVSTLELGDSALYLCASSMKGAPESTGANVLTFGAGSRLTVL.

Comments on this clone: The sample has other DNA sequences that encode this CDR3 too. This chain links TRBV7-2 with TRBJ2-3; TRBD2 agrees at 8 bases. The V gene's germline CDR1 is SGHTA and CDR2 FQGNSA. The junction had 4 bases not matched to a gene; V was cut back by 2 bases and J by 0 bases. This CDR3 has 16 amino acids. The CDR3 region has the DNA TGTGCCAGCAGCTTATTGGCTAGCGGGAGCACAGATACGCAGTATTTT. It translates to CASSLLASGSTDTQYF.

The chain joins TRBV5-6 to TRBJ2-1, with 12 nucleotides matching TRBD2. The trim removed 1 base at V and 7 bases at J, leaving 15 bases unmatched. Germline assignment: CDR1 SGHDT and CDR2 YYEEEE. CDR3 length equals 19 residues. In nucleotides, the CDR3 is TGTGCCAGCAGCTTGAGGCCGTCTAGCGGGAGGGCCTGGAGTAATGAGCAGTTCTTC. This encodes CASSLRPSSGRAWSNEQFF.

The J gene is TRBJ2-7, the V gene TRBV27; D is perhaps TRBD2 (7 bases). Germline V gene data show CDR1 as MNHEY and CDR2 as SMNVEV (reference sequence). This CDR3 comprises 19 residues. Trimming took 5 bases from V and 1 from J, leaving 27 bases between them. The CDR3 DNA reads TGTGCCAGCAGTGCCCAAGGGGGGGGCGGGGATGGCAGATCCTACGAGCAGTACTTC. It is translated as CASSAQGGGGDGRSYEQYF.

The chain is built from TRBV7-3 and TRBJ1-2; TRBD1 agrees at 10 bases. The CDR3 extends over 15 amino acids. Germline V gene sequence: CDR1 SGHTA, CDR2 FQGTGA. Trimming cost V 4 bases and J 6 bases; bases outside gene matches: 8. The CDR3 sequence: CASSSDRGRGNGYTF. CDR3 nucleotide sequence: TGTGCCAGCAGCTCCGACAGGGGGCGCGGGAATGGCTACACCTTC.

This chain connects TRBV11-2 to TRBJ2-5; D uncertain. Trimming cost V 3 bases and J 1 base, with 12 bases left between them. Germline values: CDR1 SGHAT, CDR2 FQNNGV. The CDR3 sequence is 15 residues long. CDR3 protein: CASSFYPSVQETQYF. CDR3 DNA: TGTGCCAGCAGCTTCTATCCCTCGGTCCAAGAGACCCAGTACTTC.

The chain combines TRBV18 with TRBJ2-7; D is perhaps TRBD2 (5 bases). CDR1 and CDR2 (germline): KGHSH, LQKENI. Trimming took 2 bases from V and 0 from J, leaving 17 bases between them. The CDR3 is 17 amino acids. The CDR3 protein is CASSPILGSPDSYEQYF. In DNA form, the CDR3 reads TGTGCCAGCTCACCAATTCTGGGGAGCCCAGACTCCTACGAGCAGTACTTC.

Here the CDR3 DNA reads TGTGCCAGCAATGGGGAGGGCCATGGTGACTATGGCTACACCTTC. It translates to CASNGEGHGDYGYTF. The chain recombines TRBV28 with TRBJ1-2, with D hard to call. Germline lookup yields CDR1 MDHEN and CDR2 SYDVKM. CDR3 size: 15 residues. The V and J ends lost 7 bases and 3 bases respectively, with 18 bases between them.

Turning to this clone: The sample holds other DNA sequences that translate to the same CDR3. The genes are TRBV5-6 and TRBJ2-7, with a weak D call TRBD1 (5 bases). The ends were cut back, 0 bases at V and 1 base at J, with 11 bases in the middle. Germline V CDR1 and CDR2: SGHDT, YYEEEE. There are 15 residues in the CDR3. For the CDR3, the DNA is TGTGCCAGCAGCTTGGGGCAGGGCAGGTCCTACGAGCAGTACTTC. Its protein is CASSLGQGRSYEQYF.

The genes are TRBV28 and TRBJ2-2; TRBD1 matches at 12 bases. V was pared by 4 bases and J by 4 bases, with 10 bases of the junction left unmatched. Germline V gene data show CDR1 as MDHEN and CDR2 as SYDVKM. This CDR3 has 18 amino acids. CDR3 residues: CASSSIGTGGAGTGELFF. The CDR3 DNA sequence: TGTGCCAGCAGTTCAATAGGGACAGGGGGCGCCGGCACCGGGGAGCTGTTTTTT.

The chain carries TRBV19 and TRBJ2-3, with D perhaps TRBD1 (6 bases). V was shortened by 1 base and J by 2 bases, with 10 bases between the two germline ends. CDR1 LNHDA and CDR2 SQIVND come from the germline V gene (reference sequence). The CDR3 extends over 15 amino acids. Written as DNA, the CDR3 is TGTGCCAGTAGTATAGTTGGGGGCACCACAGATACGCAGTATTTT. Protein: CASSIVGGTTDTQYF. Together with reference TRBV19 and TRBJ2-3, the CDR3 gives the full variable domain: DGGITQSPKYLFRKEGQNVTLSCEQNLNHDAMYWYRQDPGQGLRLIYYSQIVNDFQKGDIAEGYSVSREKKESFPLTVTSAQKNPTAFYLCASSIVGGTTDTQYFGPGTRLTVL.

The rearrangement links TRBV5-1 to TRBJ2-2, with TRBD2 matching over 7 bases. The CDR3 length is 16 residues. Looked up from germline, CDR1 is SGHRS and CDR2 is YFSETQ. Losses at the gene ends were 4 bases for V and 0 bases for J; bases not matched to a gene: 6. The CDR3 sequence is CASSKALAANTGELFF. Written as DNA, the CDR3 is TGCGCCAGCAGCAAGGCCCTAGCGGCGAACACCGGGGAGCTGTTTTTT. Variable domain in full (rest from reference TRBV5-1 and TRBJ2-2): KAGVTQTPRYLIKTRGQQVTLSCSPISGHRSVSWYQQTPGQGLQFLFEYFSETQRNKGNFPGRFSGRQFSNSRSEMNVSTLELGDSALYLCASSKALAANTGELFFGEGSRLTVL.

This clone showed up just once. The same CDR3 also results from other DNA sequences found in this sample. The rearrangement links TRBV5-1 to TRBJ2-5; TRBD1 might be the D (6 bases). This CDR3 comprises 13 residues. V lost 0 bases to trimming and J lost 4 bases, with 7 bases between them. Germline-derived CDR1 and CDR2 are SGHRS and YFSETQ. Written as DNA, the CDR3 is TGCGCCAGCAGCTTGGAGGGGGTAGAGACCCAGTACTTC. It specifies CASSLEGVETQYF.